The present T cell receptor (beta chain) was sequenced within a study of cytomegalovirus exposure and HLA in healthy donors. Study observations and caveats: Overall, around 150 TCR beta chains were annotated as cytomegalovirus-associated.

In regard to this clone: As yet, its antigen is unknown.

Primers included in the PCR were 60 Vbeta and 13 Jbeta primers. Libraries were prepared by immunoSEQ multiplex PCR; TCRdb keeps only in-frame clonotypes and omits some of them. The table lists around 140,000 clones. The TCR was taken from a woman aged 40 to 50 in good health and CMV-seronegative. Sequenced material: PBMCs.

DNA for the CDR3: TGTGCCAGCAGTGATCCTGGGACTTACAATGAGCAGTTCTTC. It translates to CASSDPGTYNEQFF. The chain recombines TRBV6-1 with TRBJ2-1; tentative D call: TRBD2 (6 bases). This CDR3 spans 14 amino acids. V lost 3 bases, J lost 4 bases, and 10 bases lay in between. Germline V gene data show CDR1 as MNHNS and CDR2 as SASEGT.